This T cell receptor (beta chain) was recorded in a study of OX40 agonist ivuxolimab in advanced cancers. Overall study results and limits: Partial responders dosed at 0.1-3.0 mg/kg displayed clonal expansion ranking among the lowest.

CDR1 is SGDLS and CDR2 is YYNGEE in the germline V gene. Trimming removed 4 bases from V and 5 bases from J; junction bases left unmatched: 9. The CDR3 length is 16 residues. Method: immunoSEQ multiplex PCR; TCRdb's copy keeps in-frame clones and lacks some. Among some 86,000 clones listed, about 89% were seen once. Concerning this clone itself: Its antigen remains unidentified.

Material: CD4+ or CD8+ T cells sorted from blood, obtained in a trial of the OX40 agonist ivuxolimab. This TCR was sampled from an adult with an advanced solid tumor such as melanoma, head and neck, liver or kidney cancer. The genes are TRBV9 and TRBJ2-3; 11 positions match TRBD1. The CDR3 reads CASSLSGTGGIDTQYF. The CDR3 DNA reads as TGTGCCAGCAGCCTCTCCGGGACAGGGGGTATAGATACGCAGTATTTT.